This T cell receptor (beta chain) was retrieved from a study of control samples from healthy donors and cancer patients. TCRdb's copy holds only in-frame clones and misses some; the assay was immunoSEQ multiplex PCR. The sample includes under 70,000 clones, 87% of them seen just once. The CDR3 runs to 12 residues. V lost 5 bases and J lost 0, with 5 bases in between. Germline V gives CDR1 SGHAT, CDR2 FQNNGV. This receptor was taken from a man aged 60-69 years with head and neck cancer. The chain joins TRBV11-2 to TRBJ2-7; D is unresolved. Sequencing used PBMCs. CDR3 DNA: TGTGCCAGCAGCGTTAGCTCCTACGAGCAGTACTTC. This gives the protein CASSVSSYEQYF.